A selection of T cell receptor beta chains follows, all from one sample in a study of breast tumors, draining lymph nodes, adjacent tissues. MiXCR was run by TCRdb on the multiplex PCR reads, yielding one entry per CDR3 protein. Of 200,000 or so distinct CDR3 sequences detected, around 33% appear once; the ten largest clones hold around 4.4%. Sequencing was done on a sample of axillary lymph node tissue. These receptor sequences come from a female donor with breast cancer. Some clones in this sample may be carry-over from other donors' samples. CDR3s include the opening cysteine and the closing phenylalanine or tryptophan. D genes are given only for firm matches.

len	v_gene	d_gene	j_gene	CDR3aa
19	TRBV13	TRBD2	TRBJ2-1	CASSSLGASGGSPYNEQFF
13	TRBV11-3	-	TRBJ2-3	CASSLEAGGAQYF
13	TRBV12-3/TRBV12-4	-	TRBJ1-2	CASSRDPNYGYTF
17	TRBV19	TRBD2	TRBJ2-7	CASSTLLRTSGRGVQYF
15	TRBV19	TRBD1	TRBJ1-3	CASKQGDLAGNTIYF
14	TRBV27	-	TRBJ2-1	CASRGLPGYNEQFF
15	TRBV5-5	-	TRBJ2-1	CASSFWDSLGNEQFF
15	TRBV11-3	TRBD2	TRBJ2-1	CASSPRGGRDNEQFF
17	TRBV5-4	-	TRBJ2-1	CASSLPSAGAVYNEQFF
11	TRBV19	-	TRBJ2-1	CASSNGLEQFF
14	TRBV5-1	TRBD1	TRBJ1-2	CASSRTGDRYGYTF
16	TRBV5-1	TRBD1	TRBJ1-6	CASSLGRDRANSPLHF
12	TRBV7-8	-	TRBJ2-7	CASSLIRNEQYF
15	TRBV20-1	TRBD1	TRBJ2-3	CSATLDREGTDTQYF
12	TRBV20-1	-	-	CSASSGNQPQYF
14	TRBV30	-	TRBJ1-2	CAWSVAGQPYGYTF
14	TRBV20-1	TRBD1	TRBJ1-4	CSARDRGDNEKLFF
12	TRBV20-1	-	TRBJ1-2	CSANRALYGYTF
15	TRBV14	-	TRBJ2-6	CASRQTGMGANVLTF
15	TRBV5-6	TRBD1	TRBJ1-2	CASSLVDREGYGYTF
15	TRBV20-1	-	TRBJ1-5	CSARGASGPSRYEHF
16	TRBV9	-	TRBJ2-2	CASSPQGPMNTGELFF
13	TRBV28	TRBD1	TRBJ1-5	CASTTGEGQPQHF
14	TRBV29-1	TRBD2	TRBJ2-5	CSFGGLAGQETQYF